This paragraph reports one T cell receptor beta chain. The antigen is unknown. The junction departs from the called germline gene at one end, perhaps through a read error. Sequencing used immunoSEQ multiplex PCR; TCRdb keeps in-frame clones, though not all of them. Among about 1 million clones listed, approximately 72% were seen once. This sample is part of a study of shared clonotypes between healthy human individuals. CDR3 length: 11 residues. CDR1 and CDR2 from the germline V gene are SGHTA and FQGNSA. Study results and limitations: Blood alone was sampled, and tissue repertoires likely differ.

The specimen sequenced was memory CD4+ T cells sorted from blood. The subset denotes: CD45RA-negative fraction. This clonotype was obtained from a man between 18 and 35 years old in good health. This chain joins TRBV7-2 and TRBJ2-1, with a weak D call TRBD2 (6 bases). CDR3 region: CASRLWGETIF. In DNA form, the CDR3 reads TGTGCCAGCAGACTTTGGGGGGAAACTATCTTC.